This TCR beta chain was sequenced in a study of blood T cell repertoires in COVID-19. The protocol was immunoSEQ multiplex PCR, while the TCRdb copy is restricted to in-frame clones and leaves out a portion. The sample shows 400,000 to 450,000 clones, around 91% of them seen only once. Clinical history as reported by participants underpinned cohort assignment. Trimming removed 1 base at V and 8 bases at J, with 11 bases between. The CDR3 runs 13 residues. Per germline, CDR1 SNHLY and CDR2 FYNNEI. The receptor was derived from a man aged 18-30 years who had recovered from COVID-19. This chain links TRBV2 with TRBJ1-1, with D possibly matching TRBD1 (6 bases). Input material: PBMCs or T cells enriched from blood (not recorded which). The CDR3 region is CASSEVYRVEAFF. The CDR3 DNA reads TGTGCCAGCAGTGAAGTTTACAGGGTAGAAGCTTTCTTT.